The 20 T cell receptor beta chains in this list originate from one sample, sequenced in a study of response to subunit inactivated influenza vaccine. TCRdb itself ran the RT-PCR reads through MiXCR, one entry per CDR3 protein. The table has about 240,000 distinct CDR3 sequences, 9% to 15% seen once. The input for sequencing was non-naive T cells sorted from PBMCs, taken roughly 15 days before vaccination. These receptors were collected from a man aged 45-65 years who received an inactivated influenza vaccine.

There are many counts of this clonotype. The rearrangement links TRBV18 to TRBJ2-7; TRBD1 is a possible D gene (5 bases). This CDR3 contains 13 residues. Germline CDR1 KGHSH, CDR2 LQKENI. The V and J ends lost 5 bases and 0 bases respectively, with 8 bases between them. The chain's CDR3 is CASSGAFSYEQYF. The CDR3 DNA sequence: TGTGCCAGCTCAGGGGCCTTCTCCTACGAGCAGTACTTC.

This clonotype was found many times. The rearrangement uses TRBV4-1 and TRBJ2-7; 10 bases are a match to TRBD2. Germline loops: CDR1 MGHRA, CDR2 YSYEKL. V dropped 3 bases and J dropped 5; count of bases not matched to a gene: 13. The CDR3 runs to 17 residues. This chain's CDR3 is CASSQGMMKREGNEQYF. In nucleotides, the CDR3 is TGCGCCAGCAGCCAGGGCATGATGAAGCGGGAGGGGAACGAGCAGTACTTC.

This clonotype was seen a handful of times. The rearrangement joins TRBV7-8 to TRBJ1-6, with 7 bases matching TRBD1. This CDR3 contains 14 residues. Germline CDR1 and CDR2: SGHVS and FQNEAQ. Trimming took 5 bases from V and 8 from J; bases not matched to a gene: 6. CDR3 sequence reads: CASSRRGWDSPLHF. In DNA form, the CDR3 reads TGTGCCAGCAGCCGCAGGGGGTGGGATTCACCCCTCCACTTT.

This clonotype appeared a few times. The CDR3 is CASSRRRGETQYF. CDR3 DNA: TGTGCCAGCAGCCGTAGGAGGGGAGAGACCCAGTACTTC. V is TRBV7-3 and J is TRBJ2-5; maybe TRBD2 (6 bases). The CDR3 sequence is 13 residues long. The V and J ends lost 5 bases and 4 bases respectively, with 11 bases between them. Germline CDR1 and CDR2: SGHTA and FQGTGA.

This clonotype was recorded at least ten times. The chain couples TRBV4-3 to TRBJ2-2, with a possible D match to TRBD2 (6 bases). In germline, CDR1 is LGHNA, CDR2 YSLEER. With 0 bases removed from V and 4 bases from J, the gap between germline ends came to 15 bases. This CDR3 is 17 amino acids long. As DNA, the CDR3 is TGCGCCAGCAGCCAAGAGGTGGACTACTCGGGCACCGGGGAGCTGTTTTTT. Residues: CASSQEVDYSGTGELFF.

There are a few counts of this clonotype. CDR3 coding DNA: TGTGCCAGCAGTTACAGGCGCACAGATACGCAGTATTTT. Protein product: CASSYRRTDTQYF. The J gene is TRBJ2-3, the V gene TRBV6-5; D is undetermined. The CDR3 has 13 amino acids. CDR1 and CDR2 from the germline V gene are MNHEY and SVGAGI. With 2 bases removed from V and 1 base from J, the gap between germline ends came to 4 bases.

Ten or more counts support this clonotype. The chain carries TRBV7-2 and TRBJ2-7; the match to TRBD1 covers 8 bases. Germline V gene sequence: CDR1 SGHTA, CDR2 FQGNSA. The CDR3 sequence is 12 residues long. Losses at the gene ends were 6 bases for V and 6 bases for J; bases not matched to a gene: 4. The CDR3 loop reads CASRPDRGEQYF. CDR3 coding DNA: TGTGCCAGCAGACCCGACAGGGGCGAGCAGTACTTC.

This clonotype was picked up many times. This sequence joins TRBV7-8 and TRBJ2-1; a weak D match, TRBD1 (5 bases). V was clipped by 1 base and J by 8 bases, with 18 bases between them. The CDR3 covers 16 residues. Germline-derived CDR1 and CDR2 are SGHVS and FQNEAQ. CDR3 nucleotide sequence: TGTGCCAGCAGCTTAGGGGGCGGTTCCAGAGTCGATGAGCAGTTCTTC. Residues: CASSLGGGSRVDEQFF.

This clonotype was observed a few times. The rearrangement links TRBV3-1 to TRBJ2-1, with 10 bases fitting TRBD2. This CDR3 is built from 15 residues. Germline V lookup: CDR1 LGHDT, CDR2 YNNKEL (reference sequence). The J segment lost 8 bases and the V segment lost 6 bases, leaving 10 bases of the junction unmatched. CDR3 nucleotide sequence: TGTGCCAGCAGTCGAAGCGGGAGGGTCCCCCATGAGCAGTTCTTC. Its translation: CASSRSGRVPHEQFF.

This clonotype was counted many times. CDR3 in amino acids: CSALYGSPQPQHF. The CDR3 bases are TGCAGTGCCTTGTACGGATCCCCTCAGCCCCAGCATTTT. The chain uses TRBV20-1 and TRBJ1-5, with unresolved D. CDR3 size: 13 residues. V shed 6 bases and J shed 6 bases, with 15 bases lying between them. The germline gives CDR1 DFQATT, CDR2 SNEGSKA (reference sequence).

This clonotype was picked up a small number of times. The gene calls are TRBV24-1 and TRBJ2-3; D is perhaps TRBD2 (7 bases). Trimming pared 5 bases from V and 0 bases from J, leaving 11 bases between. There are 15 residues in the CDR3. CDR1 and CDR2 from the germline V gene are KGHDR and SFDVKD. In nucleotides, the CDR3 is TGTGCCACCAGTGCCGCGGGGGCGAGCACAGATACGCAGTATTTT. The encoded protein is CATSAAGASTDTQYF.

This clonotype appeared a few times. V and J are TRBV14 and TRBJ2-3; no definite D call. V lost 4 bases to trimming and J lost 2 bases, with 7 bases between them. Germline V gene sequence: CDR1 SGHDN, CDR2 FVKESK. The CDR3 consists of 13 residues. The CDR3 coding sequence is TGTGCCAGCAGCCGGTCCAACACAGATACGCAGTATTTT. Translating gives CASSRSNTDTQYF.

The rearrangement uses TRBV20-1 and TRBJ2-7; D is possibly TRBD2 (5 bases). Trimming removed 4 bases at V and 0 bases at J, with 13 bases between. CDR3 size: 14 residues. The germline CDR1 and CDR2 sequences are DFQATT and SNEGSKA (reference sequence). The CDR3 loop reads CSATSTGSSYEQYF. The CDR3, as DNA: TGCAGTGCTACCTCGACGGGGAGCTCCTACGAGCAGTACTTC.

This clonotype has only a few counts. V and J are TRBV20-1 and TRBJ1-3; D uncertain. This CDR3 has 14 residues. Germline assignment: CDR1 DFQATT and CDR2 SNEGSKA (reference sequence). The V and J ends lost 3 bases and 0 bases respectively, with 9 bases between them. CDR3: CSASNTNSGNTIYF. CDR3 DNA: TGCAGTGCTAGCAACACCAACTCTGGAAACACCATATATTTT.

This CDR3 is CAWSGDPTDYGYTF. In DNA form, the CDR3 reads TGTGCCTGGAGCGGAGATCCGACGGATTATGGCTACACCTTC. The chain carries TRBV30 and TRBJ1-2; D unresolved. The V gene's germline CDR1 is GTSNPN and CDR2 SVGIG (reference sequence). This CDR3 has 14 residues. V lost 3 bases to trimming and J lost 5 bases, with 16 bases between them.

This clonotype was detected only a few times. The gene calls are TRBV9 and TRBJ1-3; TRBD1 aligns across 11 bases. The V and J ends lost 2 bases and 8 bases, in that order; junction bases with no gene match: 6. There are 15 residues in the CDR3. CDR1 SGDLS and CDR2 YYNGEE come from the germline V gene. CDR3 coding DNA: TGTGCCAGCAGCGTTGCGTGGGACAGGGGGTACACCATATATTTT. It translates to CASSVAWDRGYTIYF.

In this sample, this clonotype turned up many times. The gene calls are TRBV20-1 and TRBJ2-1; D is undetermined. From germline, CDR1 is DFQATT and CDR2 SNEGSKA (reference sequence). CDR3 length equals 13 residues. V lost 6 bases and J lost 1, with 10 bases in between. The CDR3 sequence is CSAPASSYNEQFF. The CDR3 coding sequence is TGCAGTGCCCCCGCCTCTTCCTACAATGAGCAGTTCTTC.

This clonotype was counted many times. Here the CDR3 reads CSARAPDRSNQPQHF. In DNA form, the CDR3 reads TGCAGTGCTAGAGCCCCAGACAGATCCAATCAGCCCCAGCATTTT. This chain connects TRBV20-1 to TRBJ1-5, with D perhaps matching TRBD1 (5 bases). The CDR3 sequence is 15 residues long. V shed 1 base and J shed 3 bases, with 13 bases lying between them. The germline V gene has CDR1 DFQATT and CDR2 SNEGSKA (reference sequence).

This clonotype has a single count. V is TRBV19 and J is TRBJ2-3; 8 bases match TRBD1. The V gene's germline CDR1 is LNHDA and CDR2 SQIVND (reference sequence). CDR3 length equals 15 residues. Unmatched junction bases numbered 13, after V lost 10 bases and J lost 4 bases. CDR3 region: CATSITGGDADTQYF. The CDR3 DNA sequence: TGTGCCACCTCCATAACAGGGGGTGACGCAGATACGCAGTATTTT.

The rearrangement joins TRBV5-5 to TRBJ2-7; 9 bases align to TRBD1. Losses at the gene ends were 4 bases for V and 2 bases for J; bases not matched to a gene: 7. Germline values: CDR1 SGHKS, CDR2 YYEKEE (reference sequence). There are 15 residues in the CDR3. The CDR3, as DNA: TGTGCCAGCAGCGGGGGACAGGGTGCCGCCTACGAGCAGTACTTC. Amino acids: CASSGGQGAAYEQYF.